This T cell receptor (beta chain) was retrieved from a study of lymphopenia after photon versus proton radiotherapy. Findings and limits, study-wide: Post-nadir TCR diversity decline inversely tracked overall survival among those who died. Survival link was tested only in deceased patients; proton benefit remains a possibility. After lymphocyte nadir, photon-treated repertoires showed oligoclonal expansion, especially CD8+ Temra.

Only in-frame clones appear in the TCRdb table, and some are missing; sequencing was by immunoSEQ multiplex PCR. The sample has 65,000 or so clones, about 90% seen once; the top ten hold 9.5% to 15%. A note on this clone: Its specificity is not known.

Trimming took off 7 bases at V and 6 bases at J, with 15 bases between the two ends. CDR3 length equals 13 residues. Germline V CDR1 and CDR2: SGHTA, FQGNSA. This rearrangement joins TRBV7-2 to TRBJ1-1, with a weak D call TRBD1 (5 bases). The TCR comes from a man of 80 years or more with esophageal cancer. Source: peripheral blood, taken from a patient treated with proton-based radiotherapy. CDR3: CASNLLRGAEAFF. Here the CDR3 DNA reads TGTGCCAGCAACCTCTTGAGGGGCGCTGAAGCTTTCTTT. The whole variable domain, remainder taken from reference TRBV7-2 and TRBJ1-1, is GAGVSQSPSNKVTEKGKDVELRCDPISGHTALYWYRQSLGQGLEFLIYFQGNSAPDKSGLPSDRFSAERTGGSVSTLTIQRTQQEDSAVYLCASNLLRGAEAFFGQGTRLTVV.